Shown below are 2 T cell receptor beta chains from a single sample sequenced in a study of T-cell memory formation after mild COVID-19. In TCRdb, the 5' RACE reads were re-called with MiXCR into one record per CDR3 protein. The sample carries roughly 320,000 distinct CDR3 sequences, approximately 27% recorded once. The sample was PBMCs or a T cell subset sorted from them (not recorded which). The source is an adult woman who had mild COVID-19 (a few samples of this study predate the infection). Cell type and time point are not known.

The J gene is TRBJ1-1, the V gene TRBV3-1, with D tentatively TRBD1 (5 bases). This CDR3 contains 14 residues. V lost 0 bases and J lost 7, with 12 bases in between. Germline values: CDR1 LGHDT, CDR2 YNNKEL (reference sequence). CDR3 sequence: CASSQDQQGSEAFF. For the CDR3, the DNA is TGTGCCAGCAGCCAAGATCAGCAGGGAAGTGAAGCTTTCTTT.

The rearrangement links TRBV12-3 or TRBV12-4 to TRBJ2-2, with D hard to call. This CDR3 region has 15 residues. Trimming pared 8 bases from V and 1 base from J, leaving 14 bases between. CDR3 nucleotide sequence: TGTGCCAGCGGTTCAAACAGTCGGAACACCGGGGAGCTGTTTTTT. Encoded protein: CASGSNSRNTGELFF.